The 16 T cell receptor beta chains given below trace back to one sample, sequenced in a study of blood T cell repertoires in COVID-19. TCRdb's copy holds only in-frame clones and misses some; the assay was immunoSEQ multiplex PCR. The table shows approximately 93,000 clones, with 70% to 90% occurring only once. The sample was peripheral blood. All receptors come from a middle-aged man with active or convalescent COVID-19.

The CDR3 sequence is CASSLRLAGTTGELFF. In DNA form, the CDR3 reads TGTGCCAGCAGCCTTAGACTAGCGGGCACCACCGGGGAGCTGTTTTTT. The chain uses TRBV27 and TRBJ2-2, with 10 nucleotides matching TRBD2. V dropped 6 bases and J dropped 4; count of bases not matched to a gene: 8. The CDR3 is made up of 16 amino acids. CDR1 is MNHEY and CDR2 is SMNVEV in the germline V gene (reference sequence).

The table lists this clone with a few counts. The chain carries TRBV3-1 (or the pseudogene TRBV3-2) and TRBJ2-5; D is uncertain. Germline CDR1 reads LGHDT; CDR2 reads YNNKEL (reference sequence). The CDR3 totals 13 residues. The V end was cut by 0 bases, the J end by 3 bases, with 5 bases between. CDR3 sequence (DNA): TGTGCCAGCAGCCAAGAACCAGAAGAGACCCAGTACTTC. It codes for CASSQEPEETQYF.

V is TRBV13 and J is TRBJ2-2, with D possibly TRBD1 on 5 matching bases. Germline CDR1 and CDR2: PRHDT and FYEKMQ (reference sequence). V dropped 2 bases and J dropped 7 bases, with 11 bases sitting between them. This CDR3 contains 14 residues. CDR3: CASSLIGAVGELFF. DNA of the CDR3: TGTGCCAGCAGCTTAATAGGGGCGGTCGGGGAGCTGTTTTTT.

The gene calls are TRBV7-8 and TRBJ2-5; D remains unclear. The V gene lost 5 bases and the J gene lost 7 bases, with 11 bases spanning the gap. The CDR3 totals 12 residues. The germline CDR1 and CDR2 sequences are SGHVS and FQNEAQ. CDR3 in DNA: TGTGCCAGCAGCGGGCTTCTGGGGACCCAGTACTTC. Its translation: CASSGLLGTQYF.

V usage is TRBV4-3 and J usage is TRBJ1-2; D not certain. Germline V lookup: CDR1 LGHNA, CDR2 YSLEER. The CDR3 loop spans 14 amino acids. Trimming removed 0 bases from V and 1 base from J, with 6 bases in between. The CDR3 region has the DNA TGCGCCAGCAGCCAAGATCGGGTTAACTATGGCTACACCTTC. Its translation is CASSQDRVNYGYTF.

Details on this clone: Since no conserved phenylalanine or tryptophan closes the CDR3, a read error is the likely cause. The DNA is omitted, as the CDR3 cannot be located on it reliably, and the CDR3 follows TCRdb's listing. The chain joins TRBV25-1 to TRBJ2-4; whether TRBD1, the table's D call, matches the DNA was not checked. CDR1 and CDR2 from the germline V gene are MGHDK and SYGVNS. The CDR3 numbers 10 amino acids, ends counted. The CDR3 sequence is CASSGGDSPI.

The V call is TRBV11-3, the J call TRBJ2-3; D remains unclear. V shed 0 bases and J shed 2 bases, with 9 bases lying between them. Germline V lookup: CDR1 SGHNT, CDR2 YENEEA. The CDR3 has 15 residues. The CDR3 loop is CASSLDNSPTDTQYF. The CDR3 DNA reads TGTGCCAGCAGCTTAGATAACTCTCCCACAGATACGCAGTATTTT.

The chain joins TRBV2 to TRBJ1-5; 7 positions agree with TRBD1. The V gene end was trimmed by 6 bases and the J gene end by 7 bases; junction bases not matched to a gene: 6. The CDR3 extends over 13 amino acids. Germline values: CDR1 SNHLY, CDR2 FYNNEI. The CDR3 region is CASSADRVQPQHF. Here the CDR3 DNA reads TGTGCCAGCAGCGCCGACAGGGTCCAGCCCCAGCATTTT.

This chain connects TRBV10-1 to TRBJ2-2; the match to TRBD2 covers 7 bases. CDR1 and CDR2 (germline): WNHNN, SYGVQD (reference sequence). Germline trimming cut 6 bases from V and 7 bases from J; bases unmatched to any gene: 14. The CDR3 contains 16 residues. The CDR3 loop reads CASSESGDTRGGELFF. DNA of the CDR3: TGCGCCAGCAGCGAAAGCGGGGATACCCGTGGCGGGGAGCTGTTTTTT.

V gene TRBV3-1 (or the pseudogene TRBV3-2) combines with J gene TRBJ2-7; D possibly corresponds to TRBD2 (6 bases). Per the germline V gene, CDR1 is LGHDT and CDR2 is YNNKEL (reference sequence). Trimming shortened V by 10 bases and J by 2 bases, and 12 bases separated the two germline ends. The CDR3 is 12 residues long. The CDR3 DNA reads as TGTGCCACCCGGGGGTTTACCTACGAGCAGTACTTC. This encodes CATRGFTYEQYF.

This clone was counted a few times. This chain joins TRBV4-3 and TRBJ2-7; D remains unclear. Per germline, CDR1 LGHNA and CDR2 YSLEER. The CDR3 contains 14 residues. The germline V and J ends were trimmed by 1 base and 1 base, with 8 bases remaining between them. The CDR3 loop is CASSQGVRSYEQYF. The CDR3 bases are TGCGCCAGCAGCCAAGGAGTCAGGTCCTACGAGCAGTACTTC.

The rearrangement links TRBV7-2 to TRBJ2-2; TRBD1 matches at 8 bases. With V trimmed by 4 bases and J by 3 bases, 4 bases remained unmatched. CDR3 length equals 15 residues. Germline CDR1 and CDR2: SGHTA and FQGNSA. The CDR3 reads CASSSTGVDTGELFF. CDR3 sequence (DNA): TGTGCCAGCAGCTCGACAGGGGTGGACACCGGGGAGCTGTTTTTT.

This clone has only one observation. CDR3: CASSTGTLYSNQPQHF. CDR3 DNA: TGCGCCAGCAGCACCGGGACACTCTATAGCAATCAGCCCCAGCATTTT. The chain employs TRBV10-1 and TRBJ1-5, with a weak D call TRBD1 (6 bases). The CDR3 totals 16 residues. Trimming removed 6 bases from V and 0 bases from J, with 15 bases in between. Germline values: CDR1 WNHNN, CDR2 SYGVQD (reference sequence).

The gene calls are TRBV7-6 and TRBJ2-3; 11 bases are shared with TRBD1. There are 15 residues in the CDR3. After removal of 5 bases from V and 3 bases from J, the junction contained 4 bases not matched to a gene. The germline V gene encodes CDR1 SGHVS and CDR2 FNYEAQ. The CDR3 sequence: CASSRGQGVTDTQYF. DNA for the CDR3: TGTGCCAGCAGCCGGGGACAGGGGGTTACAGATACGCAGTATTTT.

The rearrangement joins TRBV7-2 to TRBJ1-6; D call uncertain. The CDR3 extends over 14 amino acids. With 3 bases removed from V and 9 bases from J, the gap between germline ends came to 12 bases. The germline CDR1 and CDR2 sequences are SGHTA and FQGNSA. The chain's CDR3 is CASSLLAVSSPLHF. The CDR3 coding sequence is TGTGCCAGCAGCTTGTTGGCAGTCTCTTCACCCCTCCACTTT.

The chain joins TRBV28 to TRBJ1-2, with a tentative D call TRBD1 (6 bases). CDR1 and CDR2 (germline): MDHEN, SYDVKM. V was cut by 5 bases and J by 5 bases, with 12 bases left in between. The CDR3 contains 13 residues. The CDR3 bases are TGTGCCAGCAGTCCGGACAGCTTATATGGCTACACCTTC. Residues: CASSPDSLYGYTF.